This T cell receptor (beta chain) was sequenced in a study of blood T cells in healthy people across ages. In each sample, at least 6.5 million PBMCs were isolated. Combining a sample-barcoded 5' primer with a J-beta primer mix, a second PCR ran for roughly 7 to 12 cycles. TCRdb redid the calling of the 5' RACE reads with MiXCR, one entry per CDR3 protein. The sample includes roughly 1,500,000 distinct CDR3 sequences, roughly a third of them seen just once. The CDR3 loop spans 14 amino acids. Trimming removed 1 base from V and 6 bases from J; junction bases left unmatched: 4. The germline V gene encodes CDR1 SGHVS and CDR2 FQNEAQ. Study-level findings and limits: Leaving the PBMCs unsorted stopped any conclusive comparison of naive versus antigen-experienced cells. Across the age range, TCR beta diversity per million T cells fell in a roughly linear way. Naive CD4+ cells and diversity were both higher in long-lived donors than in aged donors.

Comments on this clonotype: Its antigen is as yet unknown.

V usage is TRBV7-8 and J usage is TRBJ2-5; 8 nucleotides match TRBD2. The sequencing sample was made of blood. The clonotype was recovered from a woman aged 30 to 39 in good health. In DNA form, the CDR3 reads TGTGCCAGCAGCTTAGTGGGACTAGGAAAGACCCAGTACTTC. Protein product: CASSLVGLGKTQYF.